The 4 T cell receptor beta chains given below trace back to one sample, sequenced in a study of regulatory T cells in long-lasting Graves disease. According to the study, TCR beta libraries were built with iRepertoire HTBI primers and CDR3-region Arm-PCR. Each CDR3 protein gets one entry after TCRdb re-called the multiplex PCR reads with MiXCR. The profile covers more than 300,000 distinct CDR3 sequences, with about 10% appearing a single time and around 18% taken by the ten largest. Regarding time point: newly diagnosed GD, antithyroid drugs for less than 3 months. Scientists built the TCR library using RNA that was extracted from PBMCs. These sequences were also reported in another study, on T cells in Graves' hyperthyroidism and ophthalmopathy.

The sequencing used peripheral blood mononuclear cells (PBMCs), collected at new diagnosis, from a patient treated with antithyroid drugs. These TCRs come from a woman younger than 30 with Graves disease.

The chain employs TRBV20-1 and TRBJ2-1, with TRBD2 matching 14 bases. Trimming took 8 bases from V and 7 from J; bases not matched to a gene: 7. This CDR3 region has 14 residues. Germline CDR1 DFQATT, CDR2 SNEGSKA (reference sequence). The CDR3 sequence: CSSRRTSGRNEQFF. DNA for the CDR3: TGCAGTTCTCGCCGGACTAGCGGGAGGAATGAGCAGTTCTTC.

In its sample, this clonotype was seen many times. The chain is built from TRBV9 and TRBJ2-5; D call uncertain. The ends were cut back, 0 bases at V and 0 bases at J, with 9 bases in the middle. This CDR3 has 15 amino acids. Germline V gives CDR1 SGDLS, CDR2 YYNGEE. CDR3 sequence reads: CASSVAASNQETQYF. CDR3 in DNA: TGTGCCAGCAGCGTAGCAGCGAGCAACCAAGAGACCCAGTACTTC.

In this sample, this clonotype turned up many times. The chain couples TRBV3-2 to TRBJ2-1; the D segment call TRBD2 is taken from the table without a DNA check. TRBV3-2 is marked as a pseudogene. The CDR3 runs to 19 residues. CDR3 protein: CASSPSRTTSGGGSNEQFF. CDR3 DNA sequence: TGTGCCAGCAGCCCATCAAGAACAACTAGCGGGGGGGGGAGCAATGAGCAGTTCTTC.

The DNA of the CDR3 is TGCAGCGTTGGGACAGGATCGGATCAGCCCCAGCATTTT. Its protein is CSVGTGSDQPQHF. The genes are TRBV29-1 and TRBJ1-5; 7 nucleotides match TRBD1. From germline, CDR1 is SQVTM and CDR2 ANQGSEA. There are 13 residues in the CDR3. V was pared by 4 bases and J by 5 bases, with 5 bases of the junction left unmatched.